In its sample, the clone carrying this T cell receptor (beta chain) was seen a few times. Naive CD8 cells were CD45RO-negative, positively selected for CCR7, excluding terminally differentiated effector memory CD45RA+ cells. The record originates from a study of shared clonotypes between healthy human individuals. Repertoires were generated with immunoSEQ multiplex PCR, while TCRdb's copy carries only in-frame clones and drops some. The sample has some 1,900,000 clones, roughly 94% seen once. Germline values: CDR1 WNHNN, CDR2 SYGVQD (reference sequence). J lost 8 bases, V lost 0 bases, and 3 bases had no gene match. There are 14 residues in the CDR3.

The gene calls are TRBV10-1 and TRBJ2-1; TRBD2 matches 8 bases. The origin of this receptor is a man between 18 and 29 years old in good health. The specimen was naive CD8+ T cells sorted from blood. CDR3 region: CASSESPGRDEQFF. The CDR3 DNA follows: TGCGCCAGCAGTGAGTCACCCGGGAGGGATGAGCAGTTCTTC.